Below, 15 T cell receptor beta chains from the same sample are listed, as sequenced in a study of cytomegalovirus exposure and HLA in healthy donors. PCR amplification relied on 60 Vbeta primers (plus 13 Jbeta primers). Assay: immunoSEQ multiplex PCR; the TCRdb copy retains only in-frame clones and omits some. The sample holds approximately 250,000 clones, over 75% seen once. Sequenced material: PBMCs. The receptors originated from a boy younger than 18 in good health and CMV-seronegative.

The chain employs TRBV18 and TRBJ2-7; TRBD1 is a possible D gene (5 bases). Trimming removed 1 base from V and 5 bases from J, with 12 bases in between. The CDR3 runs to 14 residues. Germline-derived CDR1 and CDR2 are KGHSH and LQKENI. CDR3 protein: CASSPLAGFDEQYF. The CDR3 bases are TGTGCCAGCTCACCACTGGCAGGGTTCGACGAGCAGTACTTC.

The CDR3 DNA reads as TGCGCCAGCAGCTTGGAAGGGGTCGAAAGCACAGATACGCAGTATTTT. Its translation is CASSLEGVESTDTQYF. The rearrangement joins TRBV5-1 to TRBJ2-3; tentative D call: TRBD1 (5 bases). This CDR3 has 16 residues. Trimming cost V 0 bases and J 0 bases, with 11 bases left between them. Per the germline V gene, CDR1 is SGHRS and CDR2 is YFSETQ.

The chain is built from TRBV10-3 and TRBJ1-2; D call uncertain. The CDR3 consists of 14 residues. Germline CDR1 reads ENHRY; CDR2 reads SYGVKD. V lost 3 bases and J lost 2, with 10 bases in between. As DNA, the CDR3 is TGTGCCATCAGTGATCAGGCTACCAACTATGGCTACACCTTC. The encoded protein is CAISDQATNYGYTF.

This clone appeared a few times. The chain carries TRBV10-3 and TRBJ2-1; 9 bases are a match to TRBD1. Germline lookup yields CDR1 ENHRY and CDR2 SYGVKD. The length of the CDR3 is 14 residues. Germline trimming cut 6 bases from V and 7 bases from J; bases unmatched to any gene: 7. CDR3 in DNA: TGTGCCATCAGCCGGGACAGGGATGGTAATGAGCAGTTCTTC. Its protein product is CAISRDRDGNEQFF.

V is TRBV19 and J is TRBJ1-2; tentatively, D is TRBD1 (5 bases). In germline, CDR1 is LNHDA, CDR2 SQIVND (reference sequence). V shed 5 bases and J shed 7 bases, with 8 bases lying between them. The CDR3 extends over 11 amino acids. CDR3 residues: CASSSGFGYTF. The CDR3 nucleotides are TGTGCCAGTAGTTCAGGGTTTGGCTACACCTTC.

The gene calls are TRBV30 and TRBJ1-4; the D is unclear. V lost 3 bases and J lost 8, with 10 bases in between. The CDR3 runs to 12 residues. The germline CDR1 and CDR2 sequences are GTSNPN and SVGIG (reference sequence). CDR3 bases: TGTGCCTGGAGCGTTAACACCGAAAAACTGTTTTTT. This codes for CAWSVNTEKLFF.

V usage is TRBV2 and J usage is TRBJ2-5; D is possibly TRBD2 (6 bases). The CDR3 consists of 17 residues. Trimming left V 3 bases short and J 1 base short, with 18 bases between. Germline V gives CDR1 SNHLY, CDR2 FYNNEI. In nucleotides, the CDR3 is TGTGCCAGCAGTGACCGAGGTTTGGTGGGACTCCAAGAGACCCAGTACTTC. Protein product: CASSDRGLVGLQETQYF.

V usage is TRBV5-6 and J usage is TRBJ1-5; tentatively, D is TRBD1 (6 bases). This CDR3 is built from 16 residues. CDR1 is SGHDT, CDR2 YYEEEE, per germline. Trimming cost V 3 bases and J 1 base, with 14 bases left between them. The CDR3 sequence: CASSSSSQGSNQPQHF. As DNA, the CDR3 is TGTGCCAGCAGCTCCAGTTCTCAGGGGAGCAATCAGCCCCAGCATTTT.

This clone has a handful of counts. V usage is TRBV5-6 and J usage is TRBJ2-2; 8 nucleotides line up with TRBD2. Germline values: CDR1 SGHDT, CDR2 YYEEEE. CDR3 length: 15 amino acids. Germline trimming cut 4 bases from V and 6 bases from J; bases unmatched to any gene: 8. The CDR3 region has the DNA TGTGCCAGCAGCCCGGGACTAGGAGAGGCCGGGGAGCTGTTTTTT. This sequence encodes CASSPGLGEAGELFF.

This chain joins TRBV7-6 and TRBJ2-7; TRBD1 agrees at 7 bases. Germline V gene lookup returns CDR1 SGHVS and CDR2 FNYEAQ. V was pared by 2 bases and J by 2 bases, with 3 bases of the junction left unmatched. The CDR3 is 14 amino acids. The CDR3 reads CASSLRQGPYEQYF. The CDR3 DNA reads TGTGCCAGCAGCTTAAGACAGGGTCCCTACGAGCAGTACTTC.

The genes are TRBV19 and TRBJ1-4; D is possibly TRBD1 (6 bases). Germline loops: CDR1 LNHDA, CDR2 SQIVND (reference sequence). The CDR3 has 14 amino acids. Trimming pared 3 bases from V and 8 bases from J, leaving 13 bases between. CDR3 loop: CASSIRGGNEKLFF. The CDR3 DNA sequence: TGTGCCAGTAGTATTAGGGGGGGAAACGAAAAACTGTTTTTT.

The rearrangement joins TRBV7-2 to TRBJ2-2; TRBD2 matches at 8 bases. The V and J ends lost 9 bases and 6 bases, in that order; junction bases with no gene match: 9. CDR1 and CDR2 from the germline V gene are SGHTA and FQGNSA. The CDR3 is 14 residues long. The CDR3 region is CASGTSKVPGELFF. DNA of the CDR3: TGTGCCAGTGGGACTAGTAAGGTCCCCGGGGAGCTGTTTTTT.

This chain joins TRBV19 and TRBJ1-1; TRBD1 aligns across 7 bases. The germline V gene has CDR1 LNHDA and CDR2 SQIVND (reference sequence). This CDR3 region has 13 residues. Germline trimming cut 5 bases from V and 6 bases from J; bases unmatched to any gene: 6. As DNA, the CDR3 is TGTGCCAGTAGTTGTGAGGGGGCCCCTGAAGCTTTCTTT. This encodes CASSCEGAPEAFF.

This clone appeared a single time. V is TRBV9 and J is TRBJ1-3; 10 bases are a match to TRBD1. Looked up from germline, CDR1 is SGDLS and CDR2 is YYNGEE. V shed 4 bases, J shed 1 base, and the junction held 8 bases outside the gene matches. This CDR3 has 17 residues. Here the CDR3 reads CASSPPKDRGSGNTIYF. In DNA, the CDR3 is TGTGCCAGCAGCCCACCTAAGGACAGGGGGTCTGGAAACACCATATATTTT.

The J gene is TRBJ1-5, the V gene TRBV5-4; 9 positions match TRBD1. Looked up from germline, CDR1 is SGHNT and CDR2 is YYREEE (reference sequence). The trim removed 4 bases at V and 5 bases at J, leaving 7 bases unmatched. The CDR3 has 15 residues. The CDR3 DNA sequence: TGTGCCAGCAGCCCTCCGACAGGGGGATATCAGCCCCAGCATTTT. The encoded protein is CASSPPTGGYQPQHF.